The next 14 T cell receptor beta chains were all read from a single sample in a study of blood T cell repertoires in COVID-19. Repertoires were generated with immunoSEQ multiplex PCR, while TCRdb's copy carries only in-frame clones and drops some. The sample shows hundreds of thousands of clones, approximately 86% of them seen only once. The sequenced sample was PBMCs or T cells enriched from blood (not recorded which). The receptors shown here come from a woman in her forties or fifties who had recovered from COVID-19.

This clone was counted only a few times. This sequence joins TRBV5-1 and TRBJ1-1; D might be TRBD1 (5 bases). Trimming took 4 bases from V and 1 from J, leaving 14 bases between them. CDR3 length: 15 amino acids. Germline CDR1 is SGHRS and CDR2 is YFSETQ. The CDR3 DNA reads as TGCGCCAGCAGCCCCCTGGGGCAGACGAACACTGAAGCTTTCTTT. Amino acids: CASSPLGQTNTEAFF.

The J gene is TRBJ1-5, the V gene TRBV2; a possible D gene is TRBD1 (5 bases). The CDR3 has 15 amino acids. Trimming removed 3 bases from V and 6 bases from J, with 15 bases in between. Germline CDR1 SNHLY, CDR2 FYNNEI. CDR3 DNA sequence: TGTGCCAGCAGTGACCAGGGAAGGGTAGGTCAGCCCCAGCATTTT. It yields the protein CASSDQGRVGQPQHF.

The rearrangement joins TRBV7-9 to TRBJ1-2; D remains ambiguous. This CDR3 has 15 amino acids. Trimming left V 5 bases short and J 4 bases short, with 17 bases between. The germline gives CDR1 SEHNR, CDR2 FQNEAQ (reference sequence). DNA for the CDR3: TGTGCCAGCAGCCGAAAGGGAGGATATAGCTATGGCTACACCTTC. It translates to CASSRKGGYSYGYTF.

The rearrangement links TRBV6-5 to TRBJ1-5; D unclear. Trimming cost V 9 bases and J 4 bases, with 13 bases left between them. The CDR3 extends over 13 amino acids. Germline CDR1 and CDR2: MNHEY and SVGAGI. The CDR3 sequence: CASSLERNQPQHF. The CDR3 DNA reads as TGTGCCAGTTCCCTAGAACGGAATCAGCCCCAGCATTTT.

CDR3 amino acids: CASRGQGAGEKLFF. The CDR3 DNA reads TGTGCCAGCAGGGGACAGGGGGCGGGTGAAAAACTGTTTTTT. The rearrangement uses TRBV27 and TRBJ1-4, with 12 positions matching TRBD1. The CDR3 extends over 14 amino acids. V gave up 6 bases and J gave up 7 bases; unmatched junction bases: 3. Germline CDR1 reads MNHEY; CDR2 reads SMNVEV (reference sequence).

The chain couples TRBV2 to TRBJ1-5, with TRBD1 matching 8 bases. After removal of 6 bases from V and 0 bases from J, the junction contained 7 bases not matched to a gene. Germline V gene data show CDR1 as SNHLY and CDR2 as FYNNEI. The CDR3 is 16 residues long. In nucleotides, the CDR3 is TGTGCCAGCAGGAGGGACAGGAATTATAGCAATCAGCCCCAGCATTTT. It translates to CASRRDRNYSNQPQHF.

For this clone: The sample has other DNA sequences that encode this CDR3 too. The chain combines TRBV15 with TRBJ1-1; no definite D call. Trimming pared 3 bases from V and 5 bases from J, leaving 16 bases between. The germline CDR1 and CDR2 sequences are LNHNV and YYDKDF (reference sequence). This CDR3 has 15 residues. This chain's CDR3 is CATSRDLAGGTEAFF. CDR3 in DNA: TGTGCCACCAGCAGGGACTTGGCAGGAGGGACTGAAGCTTTCTTT.

This rearrangement joins TRBV24-1 to TRBJ2-2; TRBD2 aligns across 7 bases. There are 16 residues in the CDR3. CDR1 and CDR2 from the germline V gene are KGHDR and SFDVKD. Losses at the gene ends were 5 bases for V and 3 bases for J; bases not matched to a gene: 8. The CDR3, as DNA: TGTGCCACCAGTGCCCTGGCAGGGAGGGACACCGGGGAGCTGTTTTTT. As protein: CATSALAGRDTGELFF.

The chain combines TRBV15 with TRBJ2-7, with unresolved D. Trimming cost V 3 bases and J 2 bases, with 11 bases left between them. The CDR3 totals 14 residues. Germline loops: CDR1 LNHNV, CDR2 YYDKDF (reference sequence). The CDR3 coding sequence is TGTGCCACCAGCAGCGCCAGAGGAACCTACGAGCAGTACTTC. Encoded protein: CATSSARGTYEQYF.

The V gene is TRBV6-5, the J gene TRBJ1-2; D might be TRBD1 (5 bases). Germline V gene data show CDR1 as MNHEY and CDR2 as SVGAGI. With 2 bases removed from V and 0 bases from J, the gap between germline ends came to 7 bases. The CDR3 covers 14 residues. The CDR3 loop reads CASSYQGANYGYTF. DNA for the CDR3: TGTGCCAGCAGTTACCAAGGGGCTAACTATGGCTACACCTTC.

The chain is built from TRBV5-6 and TRBJ2-1, with TRBD2 matching over 8 bases. Trimming cost V 2 bases and J 15 bases; bases outside gene matches: 13. Germline V CDR1 and CDR2: SGHDT, YYEEEE. This CDR3 region has 14 residues. The CDR3 DNA is TGTGCCAGCAGCTTCTTTGGGCTAGCGGGTGATCCGTTCTTC. Translated: CASSFFGLAGDPFF.

The rearrangement uses TRBV7-3 and TRBJ1-1; D gene ambiguous. Germline CDR1 SGHTA, CDR2 FQGTGA. V was pared by 2 bases and J by 11 bases, with 18 bases between. The CDR3 has 14 residues. For the CDR3, the DNA is TGTGCCAGCAGCTTAGGGCCGCCGGCCTTAAGTGCTTTCTTT. Translation gives CASSLGPPALSAFF.

V usage is TRBV2 and J usage is TRBJ1-1, with D tentatively TRBD1 (6 bases). The germline V gene has CDR1 SNHLY and CDR2 FYNNEI. V shed 7 bases and J shed 4 bases, with 13 bases lying between them. This CDR3 is 13 amino acids long. CDR3 sequence reads: CASMEVGATEAFF. CDR3 coding DNA: TGTGCCAGCATGGAGGTGGGGGCCACTGAAGCTTTCTTT.

The chain combines TRBV19 with TRBJ2-7, with D unresolved. V lost 3 bases and J lost 0, with 9 bases in between. The V gene's germline CDR1 is LNHDA and CDR2 SQIVND (reference sequence). There are 14 residues in the CDR3. The CDR3 DNA is TGTGCCAGTAGTATGTGGGCAGACTCCTACGAGCAGTACTTC. It yields the protein CASSMWADSYEQYF. Drawing the rest from reference TRBV19 and TRBJ2-7, the complete variable domain is DGGITQSPKYLFRKEGQNVTLSCEQNLNHDAMYWYRQDPGQGLRLIYYSQIVNDFQKGDIAEGYSVSREKKESFPLTVTSAQKNPTAFYLCASSMWADSYEQYFGPGTRLTVT.